This T cell receptor beta chain was documented in a study of blood T cell repertoires in COVID-19. The overall study: In each case, the material was cDNA or gDNA derived from T cells, B-cell-depleted T cells, or PBMCs.

This clone came up once. Looked up from germline, CDR1 is ENHRY and CDR2 is SYGVKD. V shed 3 bases and J shed 0 bases, with 11 bases lying between them. This CDR3 region has 15 residues. Produced via immunoSEQ multiplex PCR; TCRdb's table is partial and in-frame only. The sample carries some 60,000 clones, roughly 83% recorded once. Sequenced sample: peripheral blood. This receptor was identified in a man in his forties or fifties with COVID-19, enrolled during active disease. This chain joins TRBV10-3 and TRBJ1-1; tentative D call: TRBD1 (5 bases). The CDR3 reads CAISEPGLLNTEAFF. In DNA, the CDR3 is TGTGCCATCAGTGAACCGGGACTCTTGAACACTGAAGCTTTCTTT.